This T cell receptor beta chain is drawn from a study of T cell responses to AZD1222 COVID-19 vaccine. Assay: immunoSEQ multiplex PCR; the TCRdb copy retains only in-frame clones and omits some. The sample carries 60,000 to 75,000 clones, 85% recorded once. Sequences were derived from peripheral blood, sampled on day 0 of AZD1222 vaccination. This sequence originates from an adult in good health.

Here the CDR3 reads CASSEEGNEKLFF. Here the CDR3 DNA reads TGCGCCAGCAGTGAGGAAGGAAATGAAAAACTGTTTTTT. The gene calls are TRBV5-1 and TRBJ1-4; D is unclear. The V gene's germline CDR1 is SGHRS and CDR2 YFSETQ. The CDR3 contains 13 residues. V lost 5 bases and J lost 5, with 10 bases in between.